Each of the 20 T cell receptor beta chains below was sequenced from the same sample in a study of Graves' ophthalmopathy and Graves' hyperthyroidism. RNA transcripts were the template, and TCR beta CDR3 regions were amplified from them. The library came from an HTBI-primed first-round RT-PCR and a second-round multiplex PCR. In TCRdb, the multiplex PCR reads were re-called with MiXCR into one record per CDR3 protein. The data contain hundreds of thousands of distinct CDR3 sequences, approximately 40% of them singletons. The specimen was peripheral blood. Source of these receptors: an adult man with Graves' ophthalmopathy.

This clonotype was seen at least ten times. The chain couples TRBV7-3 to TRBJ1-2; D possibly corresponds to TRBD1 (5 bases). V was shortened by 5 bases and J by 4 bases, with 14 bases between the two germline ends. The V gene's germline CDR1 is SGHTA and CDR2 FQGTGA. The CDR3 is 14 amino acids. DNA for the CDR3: TGTGCCAGCAGCACCACAGGAATGGGCTATGGCTACACCTTC. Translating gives CASSTTGMGYGYTF.

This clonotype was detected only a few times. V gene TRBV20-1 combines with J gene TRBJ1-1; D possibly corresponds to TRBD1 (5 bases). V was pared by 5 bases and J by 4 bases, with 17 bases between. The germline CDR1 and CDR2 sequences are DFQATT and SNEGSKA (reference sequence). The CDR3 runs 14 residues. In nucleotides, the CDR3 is TGCAGTGCTGAGGGAGGGTTGGGGGGCACTGAAGCTTTCTTT. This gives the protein CSAEGGLGGTEAFF.

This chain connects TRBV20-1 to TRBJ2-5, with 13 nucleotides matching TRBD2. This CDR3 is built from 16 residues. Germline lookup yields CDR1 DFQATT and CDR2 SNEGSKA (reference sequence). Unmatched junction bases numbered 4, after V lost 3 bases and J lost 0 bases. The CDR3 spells CSASTGTSGNQETQYF. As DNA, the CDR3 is TGCAGTGCTAGCACCGGGACTAGCGGGAACCAAGAGACCCAGTACTTC.

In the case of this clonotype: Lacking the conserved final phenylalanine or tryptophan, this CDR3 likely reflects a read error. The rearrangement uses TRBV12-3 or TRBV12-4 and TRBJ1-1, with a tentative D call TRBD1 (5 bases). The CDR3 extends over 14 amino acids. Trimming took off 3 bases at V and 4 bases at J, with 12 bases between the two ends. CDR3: CASSLGQGSTEAFS. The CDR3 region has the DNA TGTGCCAGCAGTTTGGGCCAGGGCTCCACTGAAGCTTTCTCT.

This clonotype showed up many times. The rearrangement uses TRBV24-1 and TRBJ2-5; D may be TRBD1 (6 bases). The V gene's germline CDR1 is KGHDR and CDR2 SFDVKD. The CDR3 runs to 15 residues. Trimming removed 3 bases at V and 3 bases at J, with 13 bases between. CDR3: CATSDPRTAEETQYF. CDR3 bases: TGTGCCACCAGTGATCCTCGGACAGCCGAAGAGACCCAGTACTTC.

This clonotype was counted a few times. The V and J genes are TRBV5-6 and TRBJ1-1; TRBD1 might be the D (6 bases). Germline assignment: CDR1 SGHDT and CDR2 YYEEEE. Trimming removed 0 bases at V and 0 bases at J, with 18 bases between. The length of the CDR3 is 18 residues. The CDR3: CASSLGLWGDRLNTEAFF. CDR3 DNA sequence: TGTGCCAGCAGCTTGGGGTTATGGGGAGACAGGCTGAACACTGAAGCTTTCTTT.

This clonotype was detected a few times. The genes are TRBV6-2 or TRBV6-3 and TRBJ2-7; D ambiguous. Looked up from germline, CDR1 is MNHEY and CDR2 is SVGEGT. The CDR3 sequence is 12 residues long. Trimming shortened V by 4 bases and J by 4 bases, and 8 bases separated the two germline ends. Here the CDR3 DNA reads TGTGCCAGCAGTTCCGCTCAGTACGAGCAGTACTTC. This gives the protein CASSSAQYEQYF.

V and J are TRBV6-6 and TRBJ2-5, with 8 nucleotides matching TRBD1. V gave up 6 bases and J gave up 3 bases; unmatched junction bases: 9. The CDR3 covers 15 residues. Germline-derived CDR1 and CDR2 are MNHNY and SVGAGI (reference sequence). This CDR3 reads CASSTRQGSKETQYF. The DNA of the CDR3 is TGTGCCAGCAGCACAAGACAGGGGTCGAAAGAGACCCAGTACTTC.

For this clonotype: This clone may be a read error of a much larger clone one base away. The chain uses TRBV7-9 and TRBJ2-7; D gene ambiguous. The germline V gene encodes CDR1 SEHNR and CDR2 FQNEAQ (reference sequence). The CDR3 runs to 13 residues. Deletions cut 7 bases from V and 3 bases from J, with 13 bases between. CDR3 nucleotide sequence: TGTGCCAGCATCCCCCGGACGAACTACGAGCAGTACTTC. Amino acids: CASIPRTNYEQYF.

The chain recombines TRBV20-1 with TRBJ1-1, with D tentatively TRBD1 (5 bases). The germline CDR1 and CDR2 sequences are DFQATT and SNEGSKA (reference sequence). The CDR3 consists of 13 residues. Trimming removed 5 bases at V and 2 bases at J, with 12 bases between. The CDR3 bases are TGCAGTGCTTTGACAGCTGATAACACTGAAGCTTTCTTT. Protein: CSALTADNTEAFF.

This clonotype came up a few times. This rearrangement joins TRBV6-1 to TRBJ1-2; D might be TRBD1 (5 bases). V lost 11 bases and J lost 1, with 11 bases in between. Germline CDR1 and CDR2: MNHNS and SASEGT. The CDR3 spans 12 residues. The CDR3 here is CAGLGGNYGYTF. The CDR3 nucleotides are TGTGCCGGACTCGGGGGTAACTATGGCTACACCTTC.

The CDR3 protein is CASSSRLSGGRETQYF. DNA for the CDR3: TGTGCCAGCAGCTCCCGCCTTTCAGGGGGCCGGGAGACCCAGTACTTC. V gene TRBV7-9 combines with J gene TRBJ2-5; 8 bases map to TRBD1. CDR3 length equals 16 residues. Per germline, CDR1 SEHNR and CDR2 FQNEAQ (reference sequence). With V trimmed by 4 bases and J by 5 bases, 12 bases remained unmatched. The full variable domain, in which reference TRBV7-9 and TRBJ2-5 provide the parts outside the CDR3, is DTGVSQNPRHKITKRGQNVTFRCDPISEHNRLYWYRQTLGQGPEFLTYFQNEAQLEKSRLLSDRFSAERPKGSFSTLEIQRTEQGDSAMYLCASSSRLSGGRETQYFGPGTRLLVL.

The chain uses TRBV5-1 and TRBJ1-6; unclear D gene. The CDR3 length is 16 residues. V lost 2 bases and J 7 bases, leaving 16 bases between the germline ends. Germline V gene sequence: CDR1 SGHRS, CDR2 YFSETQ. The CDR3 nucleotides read TGCGCCAGCAGCTTATTTCTGGGCAGAAGGAATTCACCCCTCCACTTT. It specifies CASSLFLGRRNSPLHF.

The CDR3 loop reads CASSESGTGDTGELFF. CDR3 in DNA: TGCGCCAGCAGTGAGTCAGGGACAGGGGACACCGGGGAGCTGTTTTTT. The chain carries TRBV10-1 and TRBJ2-2, with 10 nucleotides matching TRBD1. Germline V gene sequence: CDR1 WNHNN, CDR2 SYGVQD (reference sequence). This CDR3 comprises 16 residues. V gave up 0 bases and J gave up 3 bases; unmatched junction bases: 1.

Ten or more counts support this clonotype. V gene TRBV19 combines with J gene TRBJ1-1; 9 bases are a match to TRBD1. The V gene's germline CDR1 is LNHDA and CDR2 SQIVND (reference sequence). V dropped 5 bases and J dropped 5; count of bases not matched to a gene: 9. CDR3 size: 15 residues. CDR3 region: CASSPVDRGGTEAFF. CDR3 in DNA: TGTGCCAGTAGTCCGGTGGACAGGGGAGGGACTGAAGCTTTCTTT.

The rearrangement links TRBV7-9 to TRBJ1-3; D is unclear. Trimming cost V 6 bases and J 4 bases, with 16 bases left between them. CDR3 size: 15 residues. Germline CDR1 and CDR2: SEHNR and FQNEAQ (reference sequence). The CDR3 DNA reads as TGTGCCAGCAGGGATGTGATGGTCTCCGGAAACACCATATATTTT. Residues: CASRDVMVSGNTIYF.

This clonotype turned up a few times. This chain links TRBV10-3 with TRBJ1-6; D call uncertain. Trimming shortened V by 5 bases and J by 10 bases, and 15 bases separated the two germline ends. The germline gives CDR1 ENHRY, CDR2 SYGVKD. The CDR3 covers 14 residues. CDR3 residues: CAISYRLDPSPLHF. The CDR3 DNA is TGTGCCATCAGTTATAGGCTAGACCCCTCACCCCTCCACTTT.

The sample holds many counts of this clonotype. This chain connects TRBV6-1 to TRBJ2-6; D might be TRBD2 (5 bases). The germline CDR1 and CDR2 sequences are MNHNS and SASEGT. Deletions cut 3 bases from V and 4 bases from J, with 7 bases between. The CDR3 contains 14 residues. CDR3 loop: CASSDSGGANVLTF. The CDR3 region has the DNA TGTGCCAGCAGTGACTCGGGAGGGGCCAACGTCCTGACTTTC.

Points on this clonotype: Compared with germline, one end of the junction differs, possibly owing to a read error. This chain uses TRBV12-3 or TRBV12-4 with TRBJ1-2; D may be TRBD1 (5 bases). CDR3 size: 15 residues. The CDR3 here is CASSLQAAFIYSYTF. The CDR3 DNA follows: TGTGCCAGCAGTCTACAGGCCGCCTTCATCTATAGCTACACCTTC.

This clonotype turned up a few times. The CDR3 sequence is CASSSPGLAKTQYF. Here the CDR3 DNA reads TGTGCCAGCAGCTCCCCGGGACTAGCAAAGACCCAGTACTTC. The rearrangement joins TRBV5-6 to TRBJ2-5; TRBD2 agrees at 9 bases. CDR1 and CDR2 (germline): SGHDT, YYEEEE. With 3 bases clipped from V and 6 bases from J, the junction kept 6 bases outside the gene matches. The CDR3 is 14 amino acids.